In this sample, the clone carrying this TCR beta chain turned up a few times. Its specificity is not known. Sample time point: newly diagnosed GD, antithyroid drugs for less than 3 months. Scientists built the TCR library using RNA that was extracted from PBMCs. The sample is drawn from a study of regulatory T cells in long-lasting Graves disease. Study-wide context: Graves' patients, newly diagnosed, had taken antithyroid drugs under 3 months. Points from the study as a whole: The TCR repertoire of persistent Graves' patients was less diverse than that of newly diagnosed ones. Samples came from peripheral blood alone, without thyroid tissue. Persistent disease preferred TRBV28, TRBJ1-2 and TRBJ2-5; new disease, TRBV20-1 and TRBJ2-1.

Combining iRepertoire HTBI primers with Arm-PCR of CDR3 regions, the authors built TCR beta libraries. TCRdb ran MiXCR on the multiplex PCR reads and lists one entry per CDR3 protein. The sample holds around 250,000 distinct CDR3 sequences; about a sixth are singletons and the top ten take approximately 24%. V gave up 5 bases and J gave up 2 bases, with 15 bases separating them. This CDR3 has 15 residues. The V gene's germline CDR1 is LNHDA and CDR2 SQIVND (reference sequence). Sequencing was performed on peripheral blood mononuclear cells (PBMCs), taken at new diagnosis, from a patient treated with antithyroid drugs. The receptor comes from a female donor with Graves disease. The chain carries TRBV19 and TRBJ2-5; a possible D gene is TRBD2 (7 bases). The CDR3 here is CASSPRGARQETQYF. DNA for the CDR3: TGTGCCAGTAGTCCCCGGGGGGCCCGTCAAGAGACCCAGTACTTC.